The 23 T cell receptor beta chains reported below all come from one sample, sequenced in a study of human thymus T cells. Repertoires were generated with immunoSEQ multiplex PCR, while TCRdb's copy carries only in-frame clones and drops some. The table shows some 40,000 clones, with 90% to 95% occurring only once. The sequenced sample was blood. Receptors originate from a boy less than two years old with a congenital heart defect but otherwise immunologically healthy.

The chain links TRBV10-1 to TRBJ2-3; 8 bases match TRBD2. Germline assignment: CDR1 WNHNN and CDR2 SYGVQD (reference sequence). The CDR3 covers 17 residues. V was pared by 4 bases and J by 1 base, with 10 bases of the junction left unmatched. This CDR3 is CASSGPRAGVGTDTQYF. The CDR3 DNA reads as TGCGCCAGCAGTGGCCCAAGAGCGGGGGTTGGCACAGATACGCAGTATTTT.

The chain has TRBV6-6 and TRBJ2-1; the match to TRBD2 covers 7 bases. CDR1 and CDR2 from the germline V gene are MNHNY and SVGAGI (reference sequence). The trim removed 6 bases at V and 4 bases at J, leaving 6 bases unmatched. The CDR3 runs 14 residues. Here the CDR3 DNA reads TGTGCCAGCAGCCCAGCGGGGAGTTACAATGAGCAGTTCTTC. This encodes CASSPAGSYNEQFF.

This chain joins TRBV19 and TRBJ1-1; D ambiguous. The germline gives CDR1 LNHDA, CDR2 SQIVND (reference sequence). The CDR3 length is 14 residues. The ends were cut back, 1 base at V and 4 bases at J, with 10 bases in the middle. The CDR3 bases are TGTGCCAGTAGTATAGGGGCAACCCTCACTGAAGCTTTCTTT. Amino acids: CASSIGATLTEAFF.

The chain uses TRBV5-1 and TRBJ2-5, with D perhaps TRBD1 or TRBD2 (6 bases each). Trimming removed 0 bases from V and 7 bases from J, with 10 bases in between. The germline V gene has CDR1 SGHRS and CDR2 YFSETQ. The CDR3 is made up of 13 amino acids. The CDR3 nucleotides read TGCGCCAGCAGCTTGGAACAGGGAGGGACCCAGTACTTC. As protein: CASSLEQGGTQYF.

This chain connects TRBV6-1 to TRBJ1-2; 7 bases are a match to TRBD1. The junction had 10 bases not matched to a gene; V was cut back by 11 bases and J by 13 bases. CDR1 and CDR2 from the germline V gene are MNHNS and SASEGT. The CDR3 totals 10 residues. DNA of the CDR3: TGTGCCTCGACAGGGACAGTCCTCACCTTC. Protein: CASTGTVLTF.

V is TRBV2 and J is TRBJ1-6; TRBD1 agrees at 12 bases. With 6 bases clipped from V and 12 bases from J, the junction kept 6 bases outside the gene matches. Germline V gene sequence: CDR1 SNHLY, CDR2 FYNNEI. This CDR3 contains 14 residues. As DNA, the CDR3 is TGTGCCAGCAGACCGGGACAGGGGGCTTTACCCCTCCACTTT. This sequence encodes CASRPGQGALPLHF.

In DNA form, the CDR3 reads TGTGCCAGCAGCTCCCTGGTTGCGGGGGGGCCGGTGGATACGCAGTATTTT. It codes for CASSSLVAGGPVDTQYF. J is TRBJ2-3 and V is TRBV13, with 9 bases matching TRBD2. Germline CDR1 and CDR2: PRHDT and FYEKMQ (reference sequence). The length of the CDR3 is 17 residues. Unmatched junction bases numbered 14, after V lost 4 bases and J lost 6 bases.

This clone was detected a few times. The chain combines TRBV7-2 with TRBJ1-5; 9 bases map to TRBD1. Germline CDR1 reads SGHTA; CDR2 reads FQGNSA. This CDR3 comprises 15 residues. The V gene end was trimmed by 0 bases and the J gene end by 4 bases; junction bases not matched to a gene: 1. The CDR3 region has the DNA TGTGCCAGCAGCTTAGCCGGGACAGGGAATCAGCCCCAGCATTTT. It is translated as CASSLAGTGNQPQHF.

The CDR3 region is CASSPGQGRYGYTF. The DNA of the CDR3 is TGTGCCAGCAGCCCGGGACAGGGAAGGTATGGCTACACCTTC. The chain carries TRBV7-2 and TRBJ1-2, with 9 bases matching TRBD1. CDR1 is SGHTA, CDR2 FQGNSA, per germline. V shed 5 bases and J 5 bases; nucleotides not matched to a gene: 6. There are 14 residues in the CDR3. The whole variable domain, remainder taken from reference TRBV7-2 and TRBJ1-2, is GAGVSQSPSNKVTEKGKDVELRCDPISGHTALYWYRQSLGQGLEFLIYFQGNSAPDKSGLPSDRFSAERTGGSVSTLTIQRTQQEDSAVYLCASSPGQGRYGYTFGSGTRLTVV.

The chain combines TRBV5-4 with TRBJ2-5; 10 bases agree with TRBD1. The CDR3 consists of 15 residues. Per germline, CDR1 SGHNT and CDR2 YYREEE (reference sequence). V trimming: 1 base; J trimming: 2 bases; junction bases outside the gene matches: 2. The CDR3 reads CASSLPGQGQETQYF. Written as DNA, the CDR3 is TGTGCCAGCAGCTTGCCGGGACAGGGGCAAGAGACCCAGTACTTC.

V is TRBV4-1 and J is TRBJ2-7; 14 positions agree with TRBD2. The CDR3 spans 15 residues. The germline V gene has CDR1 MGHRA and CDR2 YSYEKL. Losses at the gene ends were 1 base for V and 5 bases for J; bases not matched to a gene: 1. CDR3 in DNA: TGCGCCAGCAGCCAAGGACTAGCGGGGGGGAACGAGCAGTACTTC. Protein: CASSQGLAGGNEQYF.

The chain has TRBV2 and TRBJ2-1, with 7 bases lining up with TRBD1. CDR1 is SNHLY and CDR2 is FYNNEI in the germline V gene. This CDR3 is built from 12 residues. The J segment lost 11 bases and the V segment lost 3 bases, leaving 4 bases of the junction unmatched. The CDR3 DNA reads TGTGCCAGCAGTGAGCAGGGGGTAAAGCAGTTCTTC. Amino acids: CASSEQGVKQFF. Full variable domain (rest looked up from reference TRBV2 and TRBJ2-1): EPEVTQTPSHQVTQMGQEVILRCVPISNHLYFYWYRQILGQKVEFLVSFYNNEISEKSEIFDDQFSVERPDGSNFTLKIRSTKLEDSAMYFCASSEQGVKQFFGPGTRLTVL.

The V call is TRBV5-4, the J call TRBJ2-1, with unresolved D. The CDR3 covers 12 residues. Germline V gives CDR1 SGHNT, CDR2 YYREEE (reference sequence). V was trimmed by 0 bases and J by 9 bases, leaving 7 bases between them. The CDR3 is CASSLENIEQFF. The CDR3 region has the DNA TGTGCCAGCAGCTTGGAGAACATTGAGCAGTTCTTC.

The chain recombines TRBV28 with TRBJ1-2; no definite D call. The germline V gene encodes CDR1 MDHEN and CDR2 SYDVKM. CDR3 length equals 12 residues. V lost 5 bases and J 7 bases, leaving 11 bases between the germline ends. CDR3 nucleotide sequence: TGTGCCAGCAGTACAACTCCGGGTGGCTACACCTTC. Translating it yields CASSTTPGGYTF.

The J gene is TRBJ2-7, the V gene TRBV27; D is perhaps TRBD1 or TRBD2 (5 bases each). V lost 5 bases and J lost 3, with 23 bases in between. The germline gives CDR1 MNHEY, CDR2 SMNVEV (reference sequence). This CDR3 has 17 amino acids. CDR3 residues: CASSRTGIPDSFYEQYF. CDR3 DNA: TGTGCCAGCAGTCGTACCGGGATTCCTGACAGCTTCTACGAGCAGTACTTC.

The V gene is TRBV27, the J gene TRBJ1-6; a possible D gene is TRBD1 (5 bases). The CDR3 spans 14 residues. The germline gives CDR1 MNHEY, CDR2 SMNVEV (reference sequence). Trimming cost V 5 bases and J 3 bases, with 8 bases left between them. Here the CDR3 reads CASSRGSYNSPLHF. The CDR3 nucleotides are TGTGCCAGCAGTCGGGGGAGCTATAATTCACCCCTCCACTTT.

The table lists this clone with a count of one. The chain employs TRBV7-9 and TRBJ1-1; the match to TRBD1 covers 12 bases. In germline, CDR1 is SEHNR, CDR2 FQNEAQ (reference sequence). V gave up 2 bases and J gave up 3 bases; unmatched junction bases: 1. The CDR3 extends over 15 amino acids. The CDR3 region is CASSLRDRGHTEAFF. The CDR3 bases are TGTGCCAGCAGCTTAAGGGACAGGGGGCACACTGAAGCTTTCTTT. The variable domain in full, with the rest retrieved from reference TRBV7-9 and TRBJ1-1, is DTGVSQNPRHKITKRGQNVTFRCDPISEHNRLYWYRQTLGQGPEFLTYFQNEAQLEKSRLLSDRFSAERPKGSFSTLEIQRTEQGDSAMYLCASSLRDRGHTEAFFGQGTRLTVV.

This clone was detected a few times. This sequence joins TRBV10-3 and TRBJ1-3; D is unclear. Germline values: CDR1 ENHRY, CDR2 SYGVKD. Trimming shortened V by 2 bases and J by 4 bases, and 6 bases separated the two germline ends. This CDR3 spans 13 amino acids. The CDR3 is CAISETVGNTIYF. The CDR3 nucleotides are TGTGCCATCAGTGAGACAGTGGGAAACACCATATATTTT.

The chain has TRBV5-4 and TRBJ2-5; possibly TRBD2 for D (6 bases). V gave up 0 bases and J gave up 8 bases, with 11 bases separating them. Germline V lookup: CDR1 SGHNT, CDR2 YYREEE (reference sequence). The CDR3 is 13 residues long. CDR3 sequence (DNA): TGTGCCAGCAGCTTGGACGGGGAGGTCACCCAGTACTTC. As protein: CASSLDGEVTQYF.

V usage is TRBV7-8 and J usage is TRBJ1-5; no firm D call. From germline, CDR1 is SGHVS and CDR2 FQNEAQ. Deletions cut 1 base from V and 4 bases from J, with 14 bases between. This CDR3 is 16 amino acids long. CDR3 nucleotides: TGTGCCAGCAGCTTAGAGAGTAACGGGCAAAATCAGCCCCAGCATTTT. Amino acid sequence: CASSLESNGQNQPQHF.

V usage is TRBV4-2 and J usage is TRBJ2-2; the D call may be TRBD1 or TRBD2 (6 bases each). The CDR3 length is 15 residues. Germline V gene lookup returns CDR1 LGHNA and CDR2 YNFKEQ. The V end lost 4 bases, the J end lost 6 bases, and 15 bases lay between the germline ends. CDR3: CASSLQRGVAGELFF. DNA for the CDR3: TGTGCCAGCAGCCTACAGAGGGGGGTGGCCGGGGAGCTGTTTTTT.

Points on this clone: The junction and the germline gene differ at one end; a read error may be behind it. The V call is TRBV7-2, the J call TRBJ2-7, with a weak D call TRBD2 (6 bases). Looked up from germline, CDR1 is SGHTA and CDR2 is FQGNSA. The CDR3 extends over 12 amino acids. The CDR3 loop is CASSLTFAGPFF. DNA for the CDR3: TGTGCCAGCAGCTTAACATTCGCGGGGCCGTTCTTC.

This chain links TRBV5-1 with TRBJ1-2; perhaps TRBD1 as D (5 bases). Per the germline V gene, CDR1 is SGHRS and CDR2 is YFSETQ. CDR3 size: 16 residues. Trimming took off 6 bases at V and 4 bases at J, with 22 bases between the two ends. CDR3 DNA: TGCGCCAGCACCTTATTAGGGGATGGGTCCGTCTATGGCTACACCTTC. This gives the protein CASTLLGDGSVYGYTF.